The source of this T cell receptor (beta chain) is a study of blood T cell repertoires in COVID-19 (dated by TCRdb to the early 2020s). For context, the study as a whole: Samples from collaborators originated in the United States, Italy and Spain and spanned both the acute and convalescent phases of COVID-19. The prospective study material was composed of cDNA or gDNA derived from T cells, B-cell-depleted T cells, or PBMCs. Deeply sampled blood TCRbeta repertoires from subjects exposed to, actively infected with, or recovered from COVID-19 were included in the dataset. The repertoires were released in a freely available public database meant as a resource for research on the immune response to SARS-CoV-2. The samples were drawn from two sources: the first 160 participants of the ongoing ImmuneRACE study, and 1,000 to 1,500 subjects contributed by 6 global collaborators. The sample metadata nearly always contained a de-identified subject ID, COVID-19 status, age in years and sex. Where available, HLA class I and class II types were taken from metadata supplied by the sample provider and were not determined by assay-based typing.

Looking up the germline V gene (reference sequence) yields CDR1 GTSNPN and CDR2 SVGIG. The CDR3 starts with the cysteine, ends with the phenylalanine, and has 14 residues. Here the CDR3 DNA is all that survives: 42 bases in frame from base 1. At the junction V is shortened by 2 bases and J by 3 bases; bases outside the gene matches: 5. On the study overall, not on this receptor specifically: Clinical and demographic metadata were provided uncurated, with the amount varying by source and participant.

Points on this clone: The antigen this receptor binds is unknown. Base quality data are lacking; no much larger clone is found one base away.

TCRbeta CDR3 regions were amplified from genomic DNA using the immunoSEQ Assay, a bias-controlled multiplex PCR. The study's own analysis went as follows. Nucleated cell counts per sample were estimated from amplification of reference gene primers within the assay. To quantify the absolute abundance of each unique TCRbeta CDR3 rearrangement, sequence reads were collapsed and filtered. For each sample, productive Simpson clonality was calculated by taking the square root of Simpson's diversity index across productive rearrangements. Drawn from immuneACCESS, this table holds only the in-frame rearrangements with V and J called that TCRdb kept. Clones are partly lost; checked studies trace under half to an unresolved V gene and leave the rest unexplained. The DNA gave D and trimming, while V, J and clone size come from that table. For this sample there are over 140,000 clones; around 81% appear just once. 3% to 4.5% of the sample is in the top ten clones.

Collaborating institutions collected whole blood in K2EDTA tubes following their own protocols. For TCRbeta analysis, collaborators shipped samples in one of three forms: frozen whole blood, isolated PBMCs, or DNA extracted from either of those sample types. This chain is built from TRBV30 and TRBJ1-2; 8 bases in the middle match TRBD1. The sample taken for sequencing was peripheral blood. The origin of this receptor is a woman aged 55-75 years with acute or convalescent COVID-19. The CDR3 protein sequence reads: CAWSTGQAYYGYTF. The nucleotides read TGTGCCTGGAGTACGGGACAGGCCTACTATGGCTACACCTTC.